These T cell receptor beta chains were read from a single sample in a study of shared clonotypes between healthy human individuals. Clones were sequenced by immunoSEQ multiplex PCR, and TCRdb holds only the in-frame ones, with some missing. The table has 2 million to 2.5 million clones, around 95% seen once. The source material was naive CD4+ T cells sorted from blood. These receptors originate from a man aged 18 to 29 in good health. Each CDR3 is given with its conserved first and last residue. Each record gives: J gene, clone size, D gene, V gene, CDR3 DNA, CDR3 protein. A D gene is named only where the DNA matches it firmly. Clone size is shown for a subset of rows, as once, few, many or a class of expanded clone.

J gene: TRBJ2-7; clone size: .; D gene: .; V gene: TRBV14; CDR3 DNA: TGTGCCAGCAGCCAAGGAAGGTGGGAGCAGTACTTC; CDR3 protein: CASSQGRWEQYF
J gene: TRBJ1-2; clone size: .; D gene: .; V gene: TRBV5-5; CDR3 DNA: TGTGCCAGCAGCTTCAAGACTGCCCAGGACTATGGCTACACCTTC; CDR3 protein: CASSFKTAQDYGYTF
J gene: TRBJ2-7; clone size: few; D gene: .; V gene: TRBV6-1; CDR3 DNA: TGTGCCAGCAGTTCCCGGTCGCCCTCCTACGAGCAGTACTTC; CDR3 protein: CASSSRSPSYEQYF
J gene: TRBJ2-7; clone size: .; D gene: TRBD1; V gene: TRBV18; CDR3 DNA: TGTGCCAGCTCACCGCCGGGGACAGGGGGCGAGCAGTACTTC; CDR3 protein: CASSPPGTGGEQYF
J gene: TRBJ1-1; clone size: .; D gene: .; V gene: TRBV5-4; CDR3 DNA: TGTGCCAGCAGCTTTAGTCCGGGGAATGAAGCTTTCTTT; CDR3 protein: CASSFSPGNEAFF
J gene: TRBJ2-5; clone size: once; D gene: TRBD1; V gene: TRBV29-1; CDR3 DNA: TGCAGCGTTGTACCGGGAACAGGGGCCCAGTACTTC; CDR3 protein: CSVVPGTGAQYF
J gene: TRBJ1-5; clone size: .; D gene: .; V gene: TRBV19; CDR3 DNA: TGTGCCAGTAGTTTTGGGGATCCGAGTCAGCCCCAGCATTTT; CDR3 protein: CASSFGDPSQPQHF
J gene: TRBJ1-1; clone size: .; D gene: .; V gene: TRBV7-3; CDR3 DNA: TGTGCCAGCAGCCCGGCCCCGGGGAACACTGAAGCTTTCTTT; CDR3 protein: CASSPAPGNTEAFF
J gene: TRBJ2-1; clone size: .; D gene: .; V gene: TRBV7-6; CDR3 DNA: TGTGCCAGCACCCTGACGGCAGGGGACTCCTACAATGAGCAGTTCTTC; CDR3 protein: CASTLTAGDSYNEQFF
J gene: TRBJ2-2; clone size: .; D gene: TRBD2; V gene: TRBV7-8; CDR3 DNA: TGTGCCAGCAGCTTAGGGATAGAGAGGTCGGGAGGTACCGGGGAGCTGTTTTTT; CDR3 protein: CASSLGIERSGGTGELFF
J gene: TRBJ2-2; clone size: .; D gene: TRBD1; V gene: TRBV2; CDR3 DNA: TGTGCCACTTCCGGGACAGGGGCCGGGGAGCTGTTTTTT; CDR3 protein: CATSGTGAGELFF
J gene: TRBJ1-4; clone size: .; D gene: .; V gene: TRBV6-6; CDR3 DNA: TGTGCCAGCAGCCGAACCAGGGGTACGGAAGAAAAACTGTTTTTT; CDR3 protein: CASSRTRGTEEKLFF
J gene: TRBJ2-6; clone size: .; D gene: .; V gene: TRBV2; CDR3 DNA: TGTGCCAGTATCAGGGTCGCCGGGGCCAACGTCCTGACTTTC; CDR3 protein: CASIRVAGANVLTF
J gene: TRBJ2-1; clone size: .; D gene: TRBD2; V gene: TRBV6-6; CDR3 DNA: TGTGCCAGCAGGGAGACTAGCGCGTACAATGAGCAGTTCTTC; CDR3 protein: CASRETSAYNEQFF
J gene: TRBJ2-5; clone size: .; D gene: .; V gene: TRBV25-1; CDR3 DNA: TGTGCCAGCATAGATCGCCGGGGGCCGGTCGAGACCCAGTACTTC; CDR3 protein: CASIDRRGPVETQYF
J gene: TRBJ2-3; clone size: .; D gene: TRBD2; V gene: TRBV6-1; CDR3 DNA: TGTGCCAGCAGTGAAGCCGGGGGGGGAGGCACAGATACGCAGTATTTT; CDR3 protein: CASSEAGGGGTDTQYF
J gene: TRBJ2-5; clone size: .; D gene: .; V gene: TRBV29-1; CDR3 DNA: TGCAGCGTTGCGGGAGCGGGCAGCCCAAAAAGGGTAGAGACCCAGTACTTC; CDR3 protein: CSVAGAGSPKRVETQYF
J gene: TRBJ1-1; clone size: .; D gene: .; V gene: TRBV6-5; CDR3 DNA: TGTGCCAGCAGTTTAGGGGTTGACACTGAAGCTTTCTTT; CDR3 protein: CASSLGVDTEAFF
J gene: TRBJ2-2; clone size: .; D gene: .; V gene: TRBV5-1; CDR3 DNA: TGCGCCAGCAGCTCGTTACTCGGTGGGGCCGGGGAGCTGTTTTTT; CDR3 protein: CASSSLLGGAGELFF
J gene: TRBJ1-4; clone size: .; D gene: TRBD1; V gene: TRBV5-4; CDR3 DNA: TGTGCCAGCAGCTTTCGACAGGGGGGTAATGAAAAACTGTTTTTT; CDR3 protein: CASSFRQGGNEKLFF
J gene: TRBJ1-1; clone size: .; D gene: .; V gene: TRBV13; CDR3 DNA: TGTGCCAGCAGCTCGCAGGGAGGTAGCACTGAAGCTTTCTTT; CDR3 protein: CASSSQGGSTEAFF
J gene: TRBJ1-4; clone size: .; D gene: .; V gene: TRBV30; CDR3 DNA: TGTGCCTGGGGGGGAGCAGCCCCTGAAAAACTGTTTTTT; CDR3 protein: CAWGGAAPEKLFF